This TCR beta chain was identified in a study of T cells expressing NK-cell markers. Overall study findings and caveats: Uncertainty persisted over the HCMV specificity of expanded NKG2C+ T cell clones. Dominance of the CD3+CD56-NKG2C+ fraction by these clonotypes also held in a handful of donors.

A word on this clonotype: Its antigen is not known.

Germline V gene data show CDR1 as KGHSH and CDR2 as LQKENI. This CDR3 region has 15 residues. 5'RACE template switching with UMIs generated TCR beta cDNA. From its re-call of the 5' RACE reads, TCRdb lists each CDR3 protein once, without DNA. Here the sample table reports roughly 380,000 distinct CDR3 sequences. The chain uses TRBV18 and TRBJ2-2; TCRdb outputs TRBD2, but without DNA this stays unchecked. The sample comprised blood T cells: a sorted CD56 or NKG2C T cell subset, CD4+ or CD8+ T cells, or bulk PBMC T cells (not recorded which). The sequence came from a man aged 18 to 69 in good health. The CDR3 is CASSPSGAGTGELFF.